These T cell receptor beta chains were read from a single sample in a study of glioma-infiltrating T cells after dendritic cell vaccination. Only in-frame clones appear in the TCRdb table, and some are missing; sequencing was by immunoSEQ multiplex PCR. The sample comprises roughly 80,000 clones, approximately 90% of which are singletons, and roughly 3.1% rests with the top ten. This specimen consisted of blood, obtained before dendritic cell vaccination. These receptors originate from a human donor with glioblastoma. Each CDR3 is given with its conserved first and last residue. A D gene is named only where the DNA matches it firmly. A clone size is listed for some rows: how often the clone was seen (once, few, many), or a class if it is expanded.

TRBJ2-5 | 16 | . | TRBV4-2 | TRBD2 | TGTGCCAGCAGCCAAGACCCGAGCGGGAGAGGGGAGACCCAGTACTTC | CASSQDPSGRGETQYF
TRBJ2-7 | 16 | . | TRBV7-7 | TRBD2 | TGTGCTAGCATTACATGGTGCGGGAGGGACTCCTACGAGCAGTACTTC | CASITWCGRDSYEQYF
TRBJ1-1 | 15 | once | TRBV30 | . | TGTGCCTGGACCCGTGGAGGGGCTGGGAACACTGAAGCTTTCTTT | CAWTRGGAGNTEAFF
TRBJ1-4 | 13 | . | TRBV30 | TRBD1 | TGTGCCTGGGGACAGGGGGTTAATGAAAAACTGTTTTTT | CAWGQGVNEKLFF
TRBJ2-1 | 18 | . | TRBV9 | TRBD2 | TGTGCCAGCAGCGCCCACCCCGGGGGGCGGGAGGGTTGGAATGAGCAGTTCTTC | CASSAHPGGREGWNEQFF
TRBJ1-4 | 14 | . | TRBV6-1 | TRBD1 | TGTGCCAGCAACCAACAGGGGGCAGGTGAAAAACTGTTTTTT | CASNQQGAGEKLFF
TRBJ1-1 | 12 | . | TRBV19 | . | TGTGCCAGTAGTTTCAGGAACACTGAAGCTTTCTTT | CASSFRNTEAFF
TRBJ2-2 | 17 | once | TRBV18 | TRBD1 | TGTGCCAGCTCACCCAAACCCGGGACAGGGGACACCGGGGAGCTGTTTTTT | CASSPKPGTGDTGELFF
TRBJ2-5 | 13 | . | TRBV6-6 | TRBD2 | TGTGCCAGCAGTTTCGGACTAGGGCAGACCCAGTACTTC | CASSFGLGQTQYF
TRBJ2-2 | 14 | . | TRBV18 | . | TGTGCCAGCTCACCCCAGTTTAACACCGGGGAGCTGTTTTTT | CASSPQFNTGELFF
TRBJ2-7 | 15 | . | TRBV15 | . | TGTGCCACCAGCAGAGATGGACTTAGTGATTACGAGCAGTACTTC | CATSRDGLSDYEQYF
TRBJ2-1 | 18 | . | TRBV6-1 | . | TGTGCCAGCAGTGAACTCGGTTTTGCAGGGAGGTCCTACAATGAGCAGTTCTTC | CASSELGFAGRSYNEQFF
TRBJ1-1 | 15 | . | TRBV5-8 | . | TGTGCCAGCACCCTCCGGCAGGGTGGTACCAAAAGGGCTTTCTTT | CASTLRQGGTKRAFF
TRBJ2-7 | 13 | . | TRBV29-1 | . | TGCAGCGTCACGTCTACCTCGGTCGGCGAGCAGTACTTC | CSVTSTSVGEQYF
TRBJ2-3 | 14 | . | TRBV11-2 | . | TGTGCCAGCAGGGAAGGTGGGGGGACCGGTACGCAGTATTTT | CASREGGGTGTQYF
TRBJ2-3 | 15 | . | TRBV6-6 | TRBD2 | TGTGCCAGCAGAGGACTAGCGGGGGGGACAGATACGCAGTATTTT | CASRGLAGGTDTQYF
TRBJ2-1 | 17 | . | TRBV4-2 | TRBD2 | TGTGCCAGCAGCCAAGGAAGTTTAGCGGGGGCCTACAATGAGCAGTTCTTC | CASSQGSLAGAYNEQFF
TRBJ2-3 | 15 | . | TRBV6-4 | TRBD2 | TGTGCCAGCAGTGAGACTAGCGGGGGCACAGATACGCAGTATTTT | CASSETSGGTDTQYF
TRBJ2-5 | 15 | . | TRBV7-7 | . | TGTGCTAGCAGTCTTAGCGGAGCCGGAGGAGAGACCCAGTACTTC | CASSLSGAGGETQYF
TRBJ2-3 | 14 | . | TRBV5-1 | . | TGCGCCAGCAGCTTGGTCCAGGGAACAGATACGCAGTATTTT | CASSLVQGTDTQYF
TRBJ2-2 | 20 | . | TRBV27 | TRBD1 | TGTGCCAGCAGTTTAGCTCGGGACAGGGACTTTAGAGGGAACACCGGGGAGCTGTTTTTT | CASSLARDRDFRGNTGELFF
TRBJ1-5 | 13 | . | TRBV6-1 | TRBD1 | TGTGCCAGCAGCGAAAGGTGGGACAGCGTTTTACATTTT | CASSERWDSVLHF
TRBJ1-2 | 14 | . | TRBV13 | . | TGTGCCAGCAGCTTAGGAGGAGGGCTAGCGGGCTACACCTTC | CASSLGGGLAGYTF
TRBJ1-5 | 13 | . | TRBV15 | . | TGTGCCACCAGCTTTGAGGTGAATCAGCCCCAGCATTTT | CATSFEVNQPQHF
TRBJ2-3 | 17 | . | TRBV9 | . | TGTGCCAGCAGCGTAGGAGTTTCCCCCCTCACCACAGATACGCAGTATTTT | CASSVGVSPLTTDTQYF
TRBJ2-1 | 15 | . | TRBV7-3 | TRBD2 | TGTGCCAGCAGCTTGACTAGCGGGAGGTACAATGAGCAGTTCTTC | CASSLTSGRYNEQFF
TRBJ2-6 | 16 | . | TRBV2 | . | TGTGCCAGCAGTAAGACAGGTGGCCCTGGGGCCAACGTCCTGACTTTC | CASSKTGGPGANVLTF
TRBJ2-5 | 13 | . | TRBV11-2 | . | TGTGCCAGCAGCTTAGGACGGGGTGGGACCCAGTACTTC | CASSLGRGGTQYF
TRBJ2-3 | 14 | . | TRBV5-1 | . | TGCGCCAGCAGCTCCCAGGGAAGCACAGATACGCAGTATTTT | CASSSQGSTDTQYF
TRBJ2-7 | 16 | . | TRBV11-3 | . | TGTGCCAGCAGCCCTGGGGAAAGCGGTCCTACCTACGAGCAGTACTTC | CASSPGESGPTYEQYF
TRBJ2-5 | 17 | . | TRBV4-1 | TRBD2 | TGCGCCAGCAGCCAAGATCCCAGCGGGGGGGCCCAAGAGACCCAGTACTTC | CASSQDPSGGAQETQYF
TRBJ2-7 | 14 | . | TRBV19 | . | TGTGCCAGTAGTATAGCAGGGGGGACATACGAGCAGTACTTC | CASSIAGGTYEQYF
TRBJ1-1 | 13 | . | TRBV5-4 | . | TGTGCCAGCAGCCCAAGGACAGACACTGAAGCTTTCTTT | CASSPRTDTEAFF
TRBJ1-1 | 22 | . | TRBV2 | TRBD1 | TGTGCCAGCAGTGTTCTTCCAAGTAGTCGGGTTTCCGGGACAGGGGGCCTAGGTTCGGCTTTCTTT | CASSVLPSSRVSGTGGLGSAFF
TRBJ2-2 | 16 | . | TRBV27 | TRBD1 | TGTGCCAGCGGATTAAACCGGGACAGGGGGACCGGGGAGCTGTTTTTT | CASGLNRDRGTGELFF
TRBJ1-5 | 16 | few | TRBV10-3 | TRBD1 | TGTGCCAGCAGTGAAGCGCCGGGACAGGGACACGAGCCCCAGCATTTT | CASSEAPGQGHEPQHF
TRBJ2-1 | 14 | . | TRBV9 | TRBD2 | TGTGCCAGCAGCGTGGGTAGCGGGGTCTATGAGCAGTTCTTC | CASSVGSGVYEQFF
TRBJ2-3 | 16 | . | TRBV19 | TRBD2 | TGTGCCAGTAGTCTCTCCGGGACTAGCGTAGCAGATACGCAGTATTTT | CASSLSGTSVADTQYF
TRBJ1-1 | 14 | . | TRBV7-2 | . | TGTGCCAGCAGTTCCCTTGGGCCGAGCACTGAAGCTTTCTTT | CASSSLGPSTEAFF
TRBJ1-5 | 12 | . | TRBV2 | . | TGTGCCAGCAGTGTCAGGGGAGAGCCCCAGCATTTT | CASSVRGEPQHF
TRBJ1-5 | 14 | . | TRBV28 | TRBD1 | TGTGCCAGCAGTTTTCAGGGGGGTTCCCAGCCCCAGCATTTT | CASSFQGGSQPQHF
TRBJ2-7 | 12 | . | TRBV6-4 | TRBD2 | TGTGCAACCGGGGGGGGAGGTCGCGAGCAGTACTTC | CATGGGGREQYF
TRBJ1-5 | 13 | . | TRBV6-1 | TRBD1 | TGTGCCAGCAGCCCGACAGGGGAGCAGCCCCAGCATTTT | CASSPTGEQPQHF
TRBJ2-7 | 15 | . | TRBV18 | TRBD1 | TGTGCCAGCTCAGGGGGGACAGGGGAACACTACGAGCAGTACTTC | CASSGGTGEHYEQYF
TRBJ1-4 | 12 | . | TRBV27 | . | TGTGCCAGCAGTTCCCTAAGTGGAAAACTGTTTTTT | CASSSLSGKLFF
TRBJ1-2 | 14 | . | TRBV19 | TRBD1 | TGTGCCAGTATCCCGGGACAGGTGAACTATGGCTACACCTTC | CASIPGQVNYGYTF
TRBJ2-7 | 16 | once | TRBV10-1 | TRBD2 | TGCGCCAGCACCCGGGGGGGGAGTGAGTGGCGCTACGAGCAGTACTTC | CASTRGGSEWRYEQYF
TRBJ2-5 | 15 | . | TRBV7-6 | TRBD1 | TGTGCCAGCAGCATCCAACAGGGGGAGCAAGAGACCCAGTACTTC | CASSIQQGEQETQYF
TRBJ2-7 | 15 | . | TRBV12-5 | . | TGTGCTAGTGGTTTGCCCACAGGGTTAGGCTACGAGCAGTACTTC | CASGLPTGLGYEQYF
TRBJ2-1 | 11 | . | TRBV7-8 | TRBD2 | TGTGCCAGCAGCGCTAGCGGGATGTTGTTCTTC | CASSASGMLFF